Given below is one TCR beta chain in context. Its recognized antigen is unknown. No per-base quality is available; no much larger clone lies one base away. The data were taken from a study of blood T cell repertoires in COVID-19 (TCRdb year 2020). At the level of the whole study: Collaborator samples came from the United States, Italy and Spain and covered acute and convalescent phases of COVID-19. The repertoires were released in a freely available public database intended as a resource for research on the immune response to SARS-CoV-2. The prospective study material was composed of cDNA or gDNA derived from T cells, B-cell-depleted T cells, or PBMCs. The sample metadata nearly always contained a de-identified subject ID, COVID-19 status, age in years and sex. Samples were obtained from the ongoing ImmuneRACE study (first 160 participants) and from 1,254 subjects provided by 6 global collaborators. Where available, HLA class I and class II types were obtained from metadata supplied by the sample provider rather than from assay-based typing. Deeply sampled blood TCRbeta repertoires from subjects exposed to, actively infected with, or recovered from COVID-19 were included in the dataset.

Reading from cysteine to phenylalanine, the CDR3 counts 15 amino acids. Of the read, only the CDR3 DNA is kept; its 45 bases are in frame from base 1. V and J are trimmed by 4 bases and 6 bases, and the gene matches miss 8 bases of the junction. The germline V gene encodes CDR1 SGHDN and CDR2 FVKESK. TCRbeta CDR3 regions were amplified from genomic DNA by means of the immunoSEQ Assay, a bias-controlled multiplex PCR. The study's processing was this. Within the assay, amplification of reference gene primers was used to estimate how many nucleated cells each sample contained. To quantify the absolute abundance of each unique TCRbeta CDR3 rearrangement, sequence reads were collapsed and filtered. For each sample, productive Simpson clonality was calculated as the square root of Simpson's diversity index across productive rearrangements. The clones in this table, taken by TCRdb from immuneACCESS, are in-frame only. Not every clone is retained; where verified, under half of the shortfall comes from an unresolved V gene, and the cause of the rest is unknown. The V and J calls and clone size were taken over from that table, and D and trimming were inferred from the DNA. The sample has approximately 53,000 clones on record, 85% to 90% of them singletons. The top ten clones comprise around 27% of the sample.

The collaborating institutions used their own protocols to collect whole blood in K2EDTA tubes. For TCRbeta analysis, collaborators shipped samples in one of three forms: frozen whole blood, isolated PBMCs, or DNA extracted from either of those sample types. The research as a whole found: The quantity of clinical and demographic metadata differed by source and by participant and was supplied without curation.

The origin of this receptor is a human donor in a cohort sampled during active COVID-19. The chain employs TRBV14 and TRBJ1-5; a stretch of 8 junction bases matches TRBD1. Sequencing input: peripheral blood. The DNA sequence is as follows: TGTGCCAGCAGCCCCCCCAGGGGGCCTGGTCAGCCCCAGCATTTT. This yields the protein CASSPPRGPGQPQHF.